The 21 T cell receptor beta chains below come from one sample, sequenced in a study of post-analysis software for immune sequencing data. Overall study results and limits: Among 5 or 6 TRBV segments more frequent in patients than controls were TRBV5-6, TRBV5-1 and TRBV20-1.

Presence of unique molecular identifiers characterized the TCR beta cDNA libraries. In TCRdb, the PCR reads were re-called with MiXCR into one record per CDR3 protein. Of 150,000 to 200,000 distinct CDR3 sequences detected, around 28% appear once; the ten largest clones hold 1.5%. The antigens for these receptors are not known. The source material was blood. The receptor source for this set is a girl under 18 with multiple sclerosis.

This clonotype was counted a few times. In nucleotides, the CDR3 is TGTGCCAGCAGCCAAGGTTGGTCTTGGTCCTCCTACAATGAGCAGTTCTTC. Translation: CASSQGWSWSSYNEQFF. The chain recombines TRBV3-1 with TRBJ2-1; D remains ambiguous. The ends were cut back, 1 base at V and 0 bases at J, with 13 bases in the middle. This CDR3 spans 17 amino acids. Germline V gives CDR1 LGHDT, CDR2 YNNKEL (reference sequence).

This clonotype was observed a handful of times. One junction end does not reproduce the germline sequence, and a read error may be involved. The V gene is TRBV3-1, the J gene TRBJ1-2; weak D call: TRBD1 (6 bases). The germline V gene has CDR1 LGHDT and CDR2 YNNKEL (reference sequence). This CDR3 spans 16 amino acids. For the CDR3, the DNA is TGTGCCAGCAGCCAAGACAACGTTGGACAGAACTATGACTACACCTTC. Translating it yields CASSQDNVGQNYDYTF.

On this clonotype itself: One end of the junction varies from germline; a read error may be responsible. The chain joins TRBV10-1 to TRBJ2-3, with D tentatively TRBD2 (6 bases). The germline gives CDR1 WNHNN, CDR2 SYGVQD (reference sequence). This CDR3 comprises 16 residues. The CDR3 here is CAGSDRAGWITDTQYF. CDR3 DNA: TGCGCCGGCAGTGATAGGGCGGGGTGGATCACAGATACGCAGTATTTT.

Many counts were recorded for this clonotype. The CDR3 DNA is TGTGCCAGCAGCTTAGAACAGGGAGGTTTCAATGAGCAGTTCTTC. Its translation is CASSLEQGGFNEQFF. V gene TRBV7-2 combines with J gene TRBJ2-1; the D gene could be TRBD1 or TRBD2 (6 bases each). CDR1 is SGHTA, CDR2 FQGNSA, per germline. The CDR3 is 15 residues long. The V and J ends lost 1 base and 6 bases respectively, with 13 bases between them.

This clonotype was picked up many times. The J gene is TRBJ2-7, the V gene TRBV4-1; perhaps TRBD2 as D (5 bases). CDR3 size: 17 residues. CDR1 and CDR2 (germline): MGHRA, YSYEKL. The V end was cut by 4 bases, the J end by 2 bases, with 21 bases between. The CDR3 loop is CASSLGLAEDFPYEQYF. CDR3 sequence (DNA): TGCGCCAGCAGCCTTGGCCTAGCAGAGGATTTTCCCTACGAGCAGTACTTC.

This clonotype occurred many times. The genes are TRBV12-3 or TRBV12-4 and TRBJ2-7, with D uncertain. Trimming cost V 5 bases and J 0 bases, with 8 bases left between them. The CDR3 runs to 13 residues. The CDR3, as DNA: TGTGCCAGCAGTACAACGAGCTCCTACGAGCAGTACTTC. Encoded protein: CASSTTSSYEQYF.

The gene calls are TRBV2 and TRBJ2-3; D remains unclear. Trimming removed 6 bases from V and 10 bases from J, with 26 bases in between. The CDR3 runs 16 residues. CDR1 is SNHLY and CDR2 is FYNNEI in the germline V gene. The CDR3 region is CASSRNPSGQEWPQYF. In nucleotides, the CDR3 is TGTGCCAGCAGCCGAAACCCGTCCGGCCAGGAGTGGCCGCAGTATTTT.

In the case of this clonotype: A much larger clone sits a single nucleotide away, making a read error possible. The genes are TRBV7-3 and TRBJ2-1, with D maybe TRBD2 (7 bases). Germline V gene lookup returns CDR1 SGHTA and CDR2 FQGTGA. The CDR3 is made up of 18 amino acids. The V and J ends lost 1 base and 2 bases respectively, with 18 bases between them. The CDR3 sequence is CASSLIVGGPSPYNEQFF. The CDR3 coding sequence is TGTGCCAGCAGCTTAATAGTGGGGGGGCCTAGCCCCTACAATGAGCAGTTCTTC.

This clonotype was seen many times. The chain is built from TRBV20-1 and TRBJ2-5; D is perhaps TRBD2 (6 bases). CDR1 is DFQATT, CDR2 SNEGSKA, per germline (reference sequence). The CDR3 extends over 14 amino acids. V gave up 1 base and J gave up 4 bases, with 13 bases separating them. The CDR3 spells CSARARDGRETQYF. CDR3 sequence (DNA): TGCAGTGCTAGAGCTCGGGACGGGAGAGAGACCCAGTACTTC.

Comments on this clonotype: This may stem from a read error, because a much larger clone lies one nucleotide away. The chain uses TRBV5-1 and TRBJ2-7; 12 bases agree with TRBD2. CDR1 and CDR2 (germline): SGHRS, YFSETQ. This CDR3 comprises 15 residues. The CDR3: CTSSLDLAGGSEQYF. CDR3 nucleotides: TGCACCAGCAGCTTGGACCTAGCGGGAGGGAGCGAGCAGTACTTC. Full variable domain (missing parts from reference TRBV5-1 and TRBJ2-7): KAGVTQTPRYLIKTRGQQVTLSCSPISGHRSVSWYQQTPGQGLQFLFEYFSETQRNKGNFPGRFSGRQFSNSRSEMNVSTLELGDSALYLCTSSLDLAGGSEQYFGPGTRLTVT.

This clonotype appeared a few times. This rearrangement joins TRBV20-1 to TRBJ2-1; D is undetermined. CDR1 DFQATT and CDR2 SNEGSKA come from the germline V gene (reference sequence). V gave up 6 bases and J gave up 1 base, with 13 bases separating them. This CDR3 region has 14 residues. CDR3 nucleotide sequence: TGCAGTGCCAGCGAGGAATTTTCCTACAATGAGCAGTTCTTC. Translated: CSASEEFSYNEQFF.

This clonotype was counted a few times. This chain links TRBV11-3 with TRBJ1-1; no clear D gene. Germline CDR1 SGHNT, CDR2 YENEEA. Between the trimmed V and J ends, which lost 3 bases and 3 bases, there was a span of 8 bases. This CDR3 region has 13 residues. CDR3 coding DNA: TGTGCCAGCAGCTTGAGTGGTGACACTGAAGCTTTCTTT. Amino acids: CASSLSGDTEAFF.

About this clonotype itself: A read error is possible here, since a much larger clone lies one base away. The V and J genes are TRBV12-3 or TRBV12-4 and TRBJ2-1; no clear D. The CDR3 length is 15 residues. The CDR3 nucleotides read TGTGCCAGCAGCCCCGGCTCCAGCTCCTACGATGAGCAGTTCTTC. Translation gives CASSPGSSSYDEQFF.

Only a few counts were recorded for this clonotype. J is TRBJ2-1 and V is TRBV29-1; 7 bases align to TRBD1. The CDR3 sequence is 14 residues long. Germline V gives CDR1 SQVTM, CDR2 ANQGSEA. V shed 3 bases, J shed 6 bases, and the junction held 8 bases outside the gene matches. CDR3 DNA sequence: TGCAGCGTTGATCGGGACAGCTTAGTCAATGAGCAGTTCTTC. Translating gives CSVDRDSLVNEQFF.

This clonotype appeared many times. The chain recombines TRBV3-1 with TRBJ2-7, with unresolved D. This CDR3 has 15 residues. The germline V and J ends were trimmed by 0 bases and 2 bases, with 11 bases remaining between them. The germline V gene has CDR1 LGHDT and CDR2 YNNKEL (reference sequence). The CDR3, as DNA: TGTGCCAGCAGCCAAGATCCGGGTTATACCTACGAGCAGTACTTC. Translated, it gives CASSQDPGYTYEQYF.

This clonotype was picked up a small number of times. V and J are TRBV5-1 and TRBJ2-7; D might be TRBD2 (6 bases). The V gene lost 0 bases and the J gene lost 0 bases, with 7 bases spanning the gap. From germline, CDR1 is SGHRS and CDR2 YFSETQ. The CDR3 runs 14 residues. Here the CDR3 reads CASSLGAGSYEQYF. Written as DNA, the CDR3 is TGCGCCAGCAGCTTGGGAGCGGGCTCCTACGAGCAGTACTTC.

This clonotype was counted at least ten times. The rearrangement uses TRBV25-1 and TRBJ2-7; TRBD1 or TRBD2 may be the D gene (5 bases each). The CDR3 is made up of 13 amino acids. Germline CDR1 MGHDK, CDR2 SYGVNS. The V end lost 6 bases, the J end lost 6 bases, and 15 bases lay between the germline ends. The CDR3 region is CASSHGAKSEQYF. DNA for the CDR3: TGTGCCAGCAGCCACGGGGCTAAGAGCGAGCAGTACTTC.

With regard to this clonotype: This may be a read error, as it is one base from a much larger clone. The chain employs TRBV7-3 and TRBJ2-5, with TRBD2 matching over 8 bases. This CDR3 is built from 14 residues. Per germline, CDR1 SGHTA and CDR2 FQGTGA. The V segment lost 2 bases and the J segment 11 bases; nucleotides outside the gene matches: 10. The CDR3 nucleotides read TGTGCCAGCAGCTTATACGGGGGGGAAAATGAGCAGTACTTC. This translates into CASSLYGGENEQYF.

DNA of the CDR3: TGTGCCAGCAGTAAGGCTAGCGGCTACAATGAGCAGTTCTTC. It is translated as CASSKASGYNEQFF. The J gene is TRBJ2-1, the V gene TRBV6-5; 7 bases fit TRBD2. The CDR3 covers 14 residues. Germline values: CDR1 MNHEY, CDR2 SVGAGI. Germline trimming cut 5 bases from V and 3 bases from J; bases unmatched to any gene: 4.

This chain uses TRBV4-1 with TRBJ1-2; D gene uncertain. This CDR3 region has 19 residues. V was cut by 2 bases and J by 2 bases, with 24 bases left in between. The V gene's germline CDR1 is MGHRA and CDR2 YSYEKL. This CDR3 reads CASSQTGLGWDLENYGYTF. The CDR3 nucleotides are TGCGCCAGCAGCCAAACGGGTTTGGGGTGGGATCTGGAGAACTATGGCTACACCTTC.

This clonotype has a count of ten or more. The chain recombines TRBV2 with TRBJ2-1, with TRBD1 matching 8 bases. Germline CDR1 is SNHLY and CDR2 is FYNNEI. The V segment lost 8 bases and the J segment 8 bases; nucleotides outside the gene matches: 8. The CDR3 loop spans 13 amino acids. The CDR3 DNA follows: TGTGCCAGCTCCGACAGGGGAGTCGATGAGCAGTTCTTC. Translation: CASSDRGVDEQFF.